These 20 T cell receptor beta chains originate from one sample sequenced in a study of human thymus T cells. Clones were read by immunoSEQ multiplex PCR, and TCRdb kept only the in-frame ones, dropping some. The profile shows about 78,000 clones, nearly 98% of them singletons. Thymic material originated from resections removed in the course of corrective heart surgery. Sequences were obtained from thymus tissue. These receptor sequences come from a boy younger than two with a congenital heart defect but otherwise immunologically healthy.

This chain joins TRBV25-1 and TRBJ2-2; the match to TRBD2 covers 8 bases. Germline V gene data show CDR1 as MGHDK and CDR2 as SYGVNS. Unmatched junction bases numbered 16, after V lost 5 bases and J lost 5 bases. This CDR3 has 18 amino acids. The CDR3 loop reads CASSTPFLPGGRTGELFF. CDR3 coding DNA: TGTGCCAGCAGTACCCCTTTCTTGCCGGGAGGGCGGACCGGGGAGCTGTTTTTT.

The table lists this clone with a count of one. The V gene is TRBV14, the J gene TRBJ1-2; D not resolved. CDR3 length: 13 amino acids. V shed 0 bases and J shed 7 bases, with 9 bases lying between them. The germline V gene has CDR1 SGHDN and CDR2 FVKESK. The chain's CDR3 is CASSQEGRTGYTF. The CDR3 DNA reads TGTGCCAGCAGCCAAGAAGGGAGGACTGGCTACACCTTC.

This sequence joins TRBV14 and TRBJ2-1; 11 bases agree with TRBD2. CDR1 and CDR2 (germline): SGHDN, FVKESK. V lost 6 bases to trimming and J lost 2 bases; unmatched junction nucleotides: 6. CDR3 size: 16 residues. The CDR3 reads CASSLTSGTTYNEQFF. The CDR3 DNA is TGTGCCAGCAGTTTGACTAGCGGGACAACCTACAATGAGCAGTTCTTC.

The chain has TRBV7-7 and TRBJ2-2, with no clear D. The CDR3 consists of 11 residues. The V end was cut by 1 base, the J end by 16 bases, with 10 bases between. Germline CDR1 SSHAT, CDR2 FNYEAQ (reference sequence). CDR3 in amino acids: CASSLGKAPFF. The CDR3 coding sequence is TGTGCCAGCAGCTTAGGGAAAGCGCCGTTTTTT. Based on the CDR3 plus reference TRBV7-7 and TRBJ2-2, the full variable domain is GAGVSQSPRYKVTKRGQDVTLRCDPISSHATLYWYQQALGQGPEFLTYFNYEAQPDKSGLPSDRFSAERPEGSISTLTIQRTEQRDSAMYRCASSLGKAPFFGEGSRLTVL.

The chain recombines TRBV10-3 with TRBJ2-1; 8 bases align to TRBD2. The CDR3 is 16 amino acids. Germline CDR1 is ENHRY and CDR2 is SYGVKD. V trimming: 0 bases; J trimming: 6 bases; junction bases outside the gene matches: 7. In DNA, the CDR3 is TGTGCCATCAGTGAGTCGGCCCTAGCGGGTGGCAATGAGCAGTTCTTC. As protein: CAISESALAGGNEQFF.

This chain links TRBV5-1 with TRBJ1-1; possibly TRBD1 for D (6 bases). CDR3 length: 15 amino acids. Germline loops: CDR1 SGHRS, CDR2 YFSETQ. Trimming shortened V by 4 bases and J by 1 base, and 14 bases separated the two germline ends. CDR3 region: CASSPDGGGNTEAFF. In DNA, the CDR3 is TGCGCCAGCAGCCCCGATGGAGGGGGGAACACTGAAGCTTTCTTT.

J is TRBJ2-5 and V is TRBV7-8, with 11 bases that match TRBD1. CDR1 SGHVS and CDR2 FQNEAQ come from the germline V gene. The V and J ends lost 4 bases and 5 bases, in that order; junction bases with no gene match: 12. The CDR3 sequence is 17 residues long. The CDR3 region has the DNA TGTGCCAGCAGCTCCGACCATGGACAGGGGGCTCGGGAGACCCAGTACTTC. This sequence encodes CASSSDHGQGARETQYF.

V is TRBV28 and J is TRBJ1-1, with 7 positions matching TRBD1. V shed 5 bases, J shed 10 bases, and the junction held 7 bases outside the gene matches. In germline, CDR1 is MDHEN, CDR2 SYDVKM. This CDR3 spans 12 amino acids. The CDR3 here is CASSPRAGGAFF. CDR3 nucleotide sequence: TGTGCCAGCAGTCCCCGTGCAGGGGGAGCTTTCTTT.

This clone was found once. The chain links TRBV7-9 to TRBJ1-2, with D possibly being TRBD1 (6 bases). Germline CDR1 is SEHNR and CDR2 is FQNEAQ (reference sequence). Trimming took 5 bases from V and 4 from J, leaving 17 bases between them. This CDR3 is 15 amino acids long. This chain's CDR3 is CASSLRTEGGYGYTF. The CDR3 DNA reads as TGTGCCAGCAGCCTCCGGACAGAGGGCGGCTATGGCTACACCTTC.

The chain combines TRBV2 with TRBJ2-1; TRBD2 aligns across 9 bases. The junction had 11 bases not matched to a gene; V was cut back by 2 bases and J by 6 bases. Germline CDR1 is SNHLY and CDR2 is FYNNEI. The CDR3 length is 17 residues. CDR3 nucleotides: TGTGCCAGCAGTGAACTCATCGTAGCGGGGGTACTCAATGAGCAGTTCTTC. The encoded protein is CASSELIVAGVLNEQFF.

This clone has just one count. This rearrangement joins TRBV7-8 to TRBJ2-5; no clear D. Deletions cut 5 bases from V and 4 bases from J, with 5 bases between. Germline loops: CDR1 SGHVS, CDR2 FQNEAQ. This CDR3 contains 11 residues. The DNA of the CDR3 is TGTGCCAGCAGCCCCAGAGAGACCCAGTACTTC. Amino acid sequence: CASSPRETQYF.

The J gene is TRBJ2-7, the V gene TRBV15; D is undetermined. With 5 bases removed from V and 3 bases from J, the gap between germline ends came to 5 bases. Germline V gene lookup returns CDR1 LNHNV and CDR2 YYDKDF (reference sequence). This CDR3 spans 11 amino acids. For the CDR3, the DNA is TGTGCCACCAGCTTCCACTACGAGCAGTACTTC. Amino acid sequence: CATSFHYEQYF.

The rearrangement links TRBV11-2 to TRBJ2-2; D possibly corresponds to TRBD2 (5 bases). Trimming shortened V by 3 bases and J by 1 base, and 12 bases separated the two germline ends. The CDR3 contains 16 residues. Looked up from germline, CDR1 is SGHAT and CDR2 is FQNNGV. Here the CDR3 reads CASSFPPGMNTGELFF. CDR3 sequence (DNA): TGTGCCAGCAGCTTTCCACCGGGGATGAACACCGGGGAGCTGTTTTTT.

The V gene is TRBV18, the J gene TRBJ2-7; 7 bases are a match to TRBD1. The CDR3 extends over 15 amino acids. Germline CDR1 is KGHSH and CDR2 is LQKENI. Trimming cost V 3 bases and J 3 bases; bases outside gene matches: 8. The CDR3 DNA is TGTGCCAGCTCACCGAACCAGGGGGTAGGCTACGAGCAGTACTTC. It encodes CASSPNQGVGYEQYF.

This clone was found once. This chain joins TRBV14 and TRBJ2-3; 7 nucleotides line up with TRBD2. Germline CDR1 reads SGHDN; CDR2 reads FVKESK. With V trimmed by 1 base and J by 11 bases, 6 bases remained unmatched. CDR3 size: 13 residues. The CDR3 coding sequence is TGTGCCAGCAGCCAAGGATTGCCGGGGGGGCAGTATTTT. This translates into CASSQGLPGGQYF.

In its sample, this clone was seen once. The J gene is TRBJ2-1, the V gene TRBV5-1; no reliable D call. V lost 4 bases to trimming and J lost 4 bases, with 18 bases between them. The CDR3 totals 16 residues. CDR1 and CDR2 from the germline V gene are SGHRS and YFSETQ. The CDR3 loop reads CASSPDGGRRYNEQFF. The CDR3 nucleotides read TGCGCCAGCAGCCCGGATGGTGGAAGGCGATACAATGAGCAGTTCTTC.

The chain carries TRBV4-2 and TRBJ2-1; D is ambiguous. Germline V gene lookup returns CDR1 LGHNA and CDR2 YNFKEQ. With 1 base removed from V and 0 bases from J, the gap between germline ends came to 13 bases. This CDR3 spans 17 amino acids. In nucleotides, the CDR3 is TGTGCCAGCAGCCAAGGGTGGCAGACGAGCTCCTACAATGAGCAGTTCTTC. This encodes CASSQGWQTSSYNEQFF.

This clone was seen a few times. This rearrangement joins TRBV7-9 to TRBJ1-1, with 7 bases matching TRBD1. This CDR3 spans 16 amino acids. V lost 5 bases to trimming and J lost 3 bases; unmatched junction nucleotides: 12. From germline, CDR1 is SEHNR and CDR2 FQNEAQ (reference sequence). CDR3 amino acids: CASSNRQGKVDTEAFF. In DNA form, the CDR3 reads TGTGCCAGCAGCAACCGACAGGGTAAAGTGGACACTGAAGCTTTCTTT.

The chain is built from TRBV9 and TRBJ2-1; 9 nucleotides align to TRBD2. This CDR3 contains 16 residues. Germline V lookup: CDR1 SGDLS, CDR2 YYNGEE. V trimming: 4 bases; J trimming: 7 bases; junction bases outside the gene matches: 12. The CDR3 bases are TGTGCCAGCAGCTCGGAGGGCGGGAGGGCGGTTAATGAGCAGTTCTTC. Protein: CASSSEGGRAVNEQFF.

The chain links TRBV6-5 to TRBJ2-7; TRBD1 is a possible D gene (5 bases). Germline lookup yields CDR1 MNHEY and CDR2 SVGAGI. Trimming shortened V by 0 bases and J by 3 bases, and 12 bases separated the two germline ends. The CDR3 totals 15 residues. CDR3 DNA sequence: TGTGCCAGCAGTTACTCTGGCACCGACAGCTACGAGCAGTACTTC. Its translation is CASSYSGTDSYEQYF.